This TCR beta chain originates from a study of beta chain features in type 1 diabetes. CDR3 length: 22 amino acids. CDR1 LGHNA and CDR2 YNFKEQ come from the germline V gene. With 4 bases clipped from V and 1 base from J, the junction kept 21 bases outside the gene matches. The sample holds a few counts of this clone. Its antigen is undetermined. The isolated RNA, all of it, was reverse transcribed, so expressed TCRB transcripts were what got sequenced. Samples of naive, central memory and regulatory T cells yielded a mean of approximately 3.9 million reads. Measured with immunoSEQ multiplex PCR; TCRdb has only the in-frame clones, and not every one. The table lists over 650,000 clones, over 11% of them singletons. Once sorted, every population was more than 95% pure. General study findings and limits: Within patients, naive, central memory and Treg TCRB repertoires seemed more similar than within healthy donors. A definitive answer on HLA type influencing TCRB rearrangement was not reached here. In every one of the four CD4+ subsets, TCRB CDR3s were moderately but significantly shorter in Type 1 diabetes patients.

The source of this sequence is a man aged 18 to 29 with type 1 diabetes. The material sequenced was naive CD4+ T cells from blood. The V gene is TRBV4-2, the J gene TRBJ2-6; 8 nucleotides align to TRBD1. Here the CDR3 DNA reads TGTGCCAGCAGCCCGATAATGGACAGGGATATGCTCTTAAGGTCTGGGGCCAACGTCCTGACTTTC. Protein product: CASSPIMDRDMLLRSGANVLTF.